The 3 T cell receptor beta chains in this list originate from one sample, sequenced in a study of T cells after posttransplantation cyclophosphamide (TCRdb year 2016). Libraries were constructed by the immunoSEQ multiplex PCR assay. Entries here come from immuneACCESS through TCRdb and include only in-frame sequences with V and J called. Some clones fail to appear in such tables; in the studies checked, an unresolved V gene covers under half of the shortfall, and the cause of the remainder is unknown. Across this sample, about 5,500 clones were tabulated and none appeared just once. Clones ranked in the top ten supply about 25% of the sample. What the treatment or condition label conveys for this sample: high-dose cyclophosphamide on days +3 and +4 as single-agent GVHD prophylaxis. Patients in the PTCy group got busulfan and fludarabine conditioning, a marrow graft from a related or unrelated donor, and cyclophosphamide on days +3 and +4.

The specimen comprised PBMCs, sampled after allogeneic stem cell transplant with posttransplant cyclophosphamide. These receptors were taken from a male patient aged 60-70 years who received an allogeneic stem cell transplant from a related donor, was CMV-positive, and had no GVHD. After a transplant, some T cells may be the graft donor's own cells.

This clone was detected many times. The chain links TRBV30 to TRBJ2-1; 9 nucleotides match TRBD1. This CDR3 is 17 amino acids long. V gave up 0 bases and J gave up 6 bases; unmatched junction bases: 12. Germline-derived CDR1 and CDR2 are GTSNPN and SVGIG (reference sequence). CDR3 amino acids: CAWSVQGGTGFSNEQFF. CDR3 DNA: TGTGCCTGGAGTGTACAGGGTGGGACAGGGTTTAGCAATGAGCAGTTCTTC. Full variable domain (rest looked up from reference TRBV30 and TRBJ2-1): SQTIHQWPATLVQPVGSPLSLECTVEGTSNPNLYWYRQAAGRGLQLLFYSVGIGQISSEVPQNLSASRPQDRQFILSSKKLLLSDSGFYLCAWSVQGGTGFSNEQFFGPGTRLTVL.

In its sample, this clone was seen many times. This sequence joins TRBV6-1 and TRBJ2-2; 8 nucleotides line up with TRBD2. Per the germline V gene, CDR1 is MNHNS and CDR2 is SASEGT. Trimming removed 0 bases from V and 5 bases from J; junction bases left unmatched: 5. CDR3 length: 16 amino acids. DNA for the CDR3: TGTGCCAGCAGTGAAGCTAGCGGGGTCTCAACCGGGGAGCTGTTTTTT. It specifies CASSEASGVSTGELFF.

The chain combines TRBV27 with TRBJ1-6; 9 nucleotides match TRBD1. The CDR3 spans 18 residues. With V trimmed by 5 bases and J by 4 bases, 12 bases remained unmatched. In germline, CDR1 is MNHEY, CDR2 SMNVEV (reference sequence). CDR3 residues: CASSPGTGSGGYNSPLHF. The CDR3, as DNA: TGTGCCAGCAGTCCTGGGACAGGGAGTGGGGGATATAATTCACCCCTCCACTTT.